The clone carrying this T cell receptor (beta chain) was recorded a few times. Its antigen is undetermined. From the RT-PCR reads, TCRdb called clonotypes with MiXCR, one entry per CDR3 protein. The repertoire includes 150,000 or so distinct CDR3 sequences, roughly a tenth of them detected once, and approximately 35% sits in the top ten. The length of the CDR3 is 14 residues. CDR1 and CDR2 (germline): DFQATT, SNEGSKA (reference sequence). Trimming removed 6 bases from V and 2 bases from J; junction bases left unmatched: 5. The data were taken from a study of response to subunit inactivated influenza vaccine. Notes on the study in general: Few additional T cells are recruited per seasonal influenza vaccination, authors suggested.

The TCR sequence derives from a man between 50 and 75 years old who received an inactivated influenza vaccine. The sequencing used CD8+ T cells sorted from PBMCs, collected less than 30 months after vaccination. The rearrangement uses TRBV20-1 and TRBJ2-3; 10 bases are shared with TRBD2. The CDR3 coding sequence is TGCAGTGCCCCGGGACTAGCGCCCACAGATACGCAGTATTTT. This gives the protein CSAPGLAPTDTQYF.